This T cell receptor (beta chain) was recorded in a study of T cell repertoires in cytomegalovirus infection. Study-wide background: Newly reported HLA-C-restricted and thoroughly characterized HLA-B-restricted CMV epitopes were employed. Public TCR beta signature analysis indicated the presence of both CMV infection and matching HLA type. Whole-study results and caveats: Summed frequency of shared TCR beta families picked out CMV carriers who also had the relevant HLA.

One entry per CDR3 protein results from TCRdb running MiXCR on the reads. This sample yields 680,000 or so distinct CDR3 sequences, of which around 30% are seen a single time; approximately 18% belongs to the top ten. This clonotype was counted a few times. Antigen unknown. The origin of this receptor is a human donor in good health (CMV status not recorded). Some clones in this sample may be carry-over from other donors' samples. The sequences come from cultured PBMCs, collected from culture after CMV antigen stimulation.

The CDR3 loop reads CASSAPPLRGMNTEAFF. CDR3 DNA: TGTGCCAGCAGTGCCCCACCCTTAAGGGGAATGAACACTGAAGCTTTCTTT. The V call is TRBV6-1, the J call TRBJ1-1; D is possibly TRBD1 (5 bases). Trimming left V 4 bases short and J 0 bases short, with 18 bases between. Germline V lookup: CDR1 MNHNS, CDR2 SASEGT. The CDR3 length is 17 residues.